This T cell receptor beta chain was captured in a study of shared clonotypes between healthy human individuals (dated by TCRdb to 2018 to 2020). Regarding the complete study: The cohort comprised a couple of women and a few men aged 18 to 49 years. To estimate repertoire size and how much clonotype sharing occurs between individuals, the study deeply sequenced the blood TCR repertoires of 4 to 6 healthy adults. Between about 0.8 and 8.9 billion PBMCs per donor were obtained by leukapheresis. Different laboratories and diverse techniques were used to prepare libraries and sequence TCR repertoires, to increase sequencing depth and limit assay-specific biases. Per donor, three plates each were used for CD4 naive and CD4 memory, two for CD8 naive, and one for CD8 memory. Paper-wide results and their limitations: Across a handful of donors, approximately 4.9% of naive CD4, 3% to 4% of naive CD8, 2% to 2.5% of memory CD4, and approximately 0.4% of memory CD8 clonotypes were shared. Pairwise subsampling led to the expectation that sequencing depth would affect the degree of clonotype sharing among donors. Naive subsets generally had larger estimated clonotype richness than memory subsets did. Sampling was restricted to blood, and TCR repertoires in tissue are likely to differ from TCR repertoires in blood. Clonotypes shared by all four sorted-subset donors showed higher generation probabilities than non-shared clonotypes. Incomplete sequencing was indicated by rarefaction of sorted-subset datasets, despite the large sequencing depth. The small number of donors limited the genetic and exposure-history diversity represented.

V drops 1 base and J drops 1 base, leaving 9 bases in between. CDR3 length: 15 amino acids, cysteine to phenylalanine. This entry keeps only the CDR3 DNA: 45 bases, framed from base 1. Reading the germline V gene gives CDR1 MNHNS and CDR2 SASEGT. In the case of this clone: The antigen it recognizes is unknown. No qualities accompany the bases; no much larger clone lies one base away.

Healthy HIV-negative adults with no recently reported acute infections or vaccinations were included as donors. Only Caucasian adults living in Nashville, Tennessee, USA were represented among the donors. CD4+ T cells were enriched by magnetic negative selection; naive cells were then positively selected on CD45RA, and the negative fraction formed the memory subset. Blood was obtained by leukapheresis, after which PBMCs were separated by Ficoll-Histopaque density gradient centrifugation and cryopreserved in liquid nitrogen vapor phase. Purity and quantity of every magnetically sorted T cell population were checked by analytical flow cytometry. From each sorted fraction, genomic DNA was isolated and quantified by UV absorbance on a Nanodrop 2000c. Using the deep immunoSEQ assay, multiplex PCR amplified TCR CDR3 regions from genomic DNA. Extracted genomic DNA from each cell subset was spread evenly across all wells of several immunoSEQ 96-well plates, with each plate serving as a replicate. Each replicate PCR for sorted subsets received roughly 0.2 ug genomic DNA, equal to roughly 30,000 T cell genomes. Purified libraries were quantified with a Qubit 3.0 fluorometer, sized on a Bioanalyzer 2100, and re-quantified with the KAPA Library Quantification kit. Every immunoSEQ 96-well plate was sequenced on a separate single-read 150-cycle Illumina NextSeq 550 flow cell. The source study handled its data this way. Because only junctional sequences without quality scores were contained in the immunoSEQ output, filtering matching that applied to full-length reads could not be performed. Sequences were annotated with PyIR, a Python wrapper for IgBLAST v1.9, and V/J genes and CDR3 were assigned using IMGT germline references. Any read was removed if the V/J assignment was weak (E-value above 1e-6), the CDR3 was missing, or the read contained stop codons, out-of-frame junctions, or ambiguous translated residues. A V3J clonotype was defined by an identical inferred V gene, J gene, and CDR3 amino acid sequence. To compute the percentage overlap between repertoires, the number of shared unique clonotypes was divided by the size of the smaller repertoire. RTK rarefaction, the Chao1 estimator, and Recon v2.1 estimates of unobserved clonotypes were used to assess repertoire richness. For all TCRbeta clonotypes obtained by the gDNA method from a handful of donors, generation probabilities were computed with OLGA. Entries here come from immuneACCESS through TCRdb and include only in-frame sequences with V and J called. Some clones fail to appear in such tables; in the studies checked, an unresolved V gene covers under half of the shortfall, and the cause of the remainder is unknown. Clonal size and the V and J genes are those of that table, whereas D and trimming came from the DNA. The sample includes roughly 2 million clones, with approximately 96% observed a single time. The ten largest account for roughly 0.13% of the sample.

The sample was naive CD4+ T cells sorted from blood. In the paper's terms, the cell subset or site label means: CD45RA+ positively selected. The source of this sequence is a man between 18 and 29 years old in good health. In this chain, TRBV6-1 is recombined with TRBJ2-3; no D gene is confidently identified. The DNA sequence is as follows: TGTGCCAGCAGTGAAGACTGGATCCGCACAGATACGCAGTATTTT. It encodes CASSEDWIRTDTQYF.